The 27 T cell receptor beta chains below all came from one sample that was sequenced in a study of blood T cell repertoires in COVID-19. Some clones are missing from TCRdb's copy, which holds only in-frame ones; the method was immunoSEQ multiplex PCR. Of approximately 100,000 clones detected, roughly 90% appear once; the ten largest clones hold around 6%. Sequenced: peripheral blood. These receptors all come from an older man with acute or convalescent COVID-19.

The rearrangement links TRBV6-2 or TRBV6-3 to TRBJ2-3; D possibly corresponds to TRBD2 (5 bases). This CDR3 region has 14 residues. The V end was cut by 5 bases, the J end by 2 bases, with 11 bases between. In germline, CDR1 is MNHEY, CDR2 SVGEGT. In nucleotides, the CDR3 is TGTGCCAGCAGTCCGGGGTCATCCACAGATACGCAGTATTTT. Its protein is CASSPGSSTDTQYF.

This rearrangement joins TRBV7-9 to TRBJ1-3; D is possibly TRBD1 (5 bases). With 3 bases removed from V and 0 bases from J, the gap between germline ends came to 12 bases. This CDR3 spans 16 amino acids. Germline loops: CDR1 SEHNR, CDR2 FQNEAQ (reference sequence). CDR3 region: CASSFPQGSSGNTIYF. DNA of the CDR3: TGTGCCAGCAGCTTCCCTCAGGGAAGCTCTGGAAACACCATATATTTT.

The gene calls are TRBV6-5 and TRBJ2-7; TRBD1 is a possible D gene (6 bases). V was clipped by 3 bases and J by 5 bases, with 14 bases between them. The length of the CDR3 is 14 residues. From germline, CDR1 is MNHEY and CDR2 SVGAGI. Written as DNA, the CDR3 is TGTGCCAGCAGTTATTTGGGGGCTAGCAACGAGCAGTACTTC. Residues: CASSYLGASNEQYF.

The chain employs TRBV2 and TRBJ1-2; D may be TRBD1 (6 bases). The CDR3 runs to 13 residues. Germline assignment: CDR1 SNHLY and CDR2 FYNNEI. The V gene lost 4 bases and the J gene lost 4 bases, with 10 bases spanning the gap. In nucleotides, the CDR3 is TGTGCCAGCAGTGGGGGGACAACCTATGGCTACACCTTC. Its protein product is CASSGGTTYGYTF.

This clone was seen a single time. This chain uses TRBV6-2 or TRBV6-3 with TRBJ2-6; 11 positions match TRBD1. This CDR3 has 20 residues. CDR1 is MNHEY, CDR2 SVGEGT, per germline. V dropped 0 bases and J dropped 0; count of bases not matched to a gene: 7. The CDR3 nucleotides read TGTGCCAGCAGTTACTCGACCGGACAGGGGGCTCGCTCTGGGGCCAACGTCCTGACTTTC. It encodes CASSYSTGQGARSGANVLTF.

The chain combines TRBV11-1 with TRBJ2-5; 9 nucleotides align to TRBD2. Germline trimming cut 6 bases from V and 7 bases from J; bases unmatched to any gene: 9. This CDR3 is built from 14 residues. Germline lookup yields CDR1 SGHAT and CDR2 FQDESV (reference sequence). For the CDR3, the DNA is TGTGCCAGCAGGGGAATGGCGGGAGGGCCGACCCAGTACTTC. This translates into CASRGMAGGPTQYF. Full variable domain (outside the CDR3, taken from reference TRBV11-1 and TRBJ2-5): EAEVAQSPRYKITEKSQAVAFWCDPISGHATLYWYRQILGQGPELLVQFQDESVVDDSQLPKDRFSAERLKGVDSTLKIQPAELGDSAMYLCASRGMAGGPTQYFGPGTRLLVL.

The chain joins TRBV28 to TRBJ2-3; TRBD2 agrees at 14 bases. The trim removed 4 bases at V and 4 bases at J, leaving 13 bases unmatched. The germline CDR1 and CDR2 sequences are MDHEN and SYDVKM. The CDR3 has 19 residues. The chain's CDR3 is CASSSAGLAGGPPPDTQYF. For the CDR3, the DNA is TGTGCCAGCAGTTCCGCCGGACTAGCGGGAGGCCCTCCCCCAGATACGCAGTATTTT.

The chain couples TRBV19 to TRBJ2-3; 10 positions match TRBD2. CDR3 length: 14 residues. The germline V gene encodes CDR1 LNHDA and CDR2 SQIVND (reference sequence). V gave up 5 bases and J gave up 6 bases; unmatched junction bases: 5. The CDR3 DNA is TGTGCCAGTAGTCTAGCGGGGGTAGGGGATACGCAGTATTTT. This encodes CASSLAGVGDTQYF.

The chain uses TRBV7-9 and TRBJ2-5; TRBD1 is a possible D gene (6 bases). Germline CDR1 reads SEHNR; CDR2 reads FQNEAQ (reference sequence). The CDR3 loop spans 14 amino acids. Trimming took off 2 bases at V and 0 bases at J, with 7 bases between the two ends. The CDR3 nucleotides read TGTGCCAGCAGCTTAAGGGGGTACCAAGAGACCCAGTACTTC. Encoded protein: CASSLRGYQETQYF.

The chain has TRBV7-9 and TRBJ2-6; D may be TRBD1 (5 bases). There are 14 residues in the CDR3. Germline V CDR1 and CDR2: SEHNR, FQNEAQ (reference sequence). The V end was cut by 5 bases, the J end by 2 bases, with 7 bases between. CDR3 amino acids: CASSRTTGANVLTF. The CDR3 DNA reads TGTGCCAGCAGCCGGACAACTGGGGCCAACGTCCTGACTTTC.

J is TRBJ1-5 and V is TRBV12-3 or TRBV12-4, with D uncertain. Trimming stripped 9 bases from V and 7 bases from J, with 13 bases between. The length of the CDR3 is 12 residues. The CDR3 is CASTGGFQPQHF. CDR3 DNA sequence: TGTGCCAGTACCGGAGGGTTCCAGCCCCAGCATTTT.

The chain joins TRBV11-3 to TRBJ2-3; D not certain. The germline V gene encodes CDR1 SGHNT and CDR2 YENEEA. The CDR3 length is 14 residues. The ends were cut back, 6 bases at V and 4 bases at J, with 14 bases in the middle. The CDR3 protein is CASSSYSSADTQYF. The CDR3 DNA sequence: TGTGCCAGCAGTTCCTATTCTAGTGCAGATACGCAGTATTTT.

For the CDR3, the DNA is TGTGCCAGCAGTTTAGCGGGACAGGGCGGGACTAGCGGGAGCCAGGAGTATTTT. It codes for CASSLAGQGGTSGSQEYF. J is TRBJ2-3 and V is TRBV28, with 14 bases matching TRBD2. Trimming cost V 2 bases and J 13 bases; bases outside gene matches: 17. The CDR3 sequence is 18 residues long. CDR1 and CDR2 (germline): MDHEN, SYDVKM.

The rearrangement links TRBV7-9 to TRBJ1-1; unclear D gene. Per the germline V gene, CDR1 is SEHNR and CDR2 is FQNEAQ (reference sequence). CDR3 length: 17 residues. V lost 1 base and J 0 bases, leaving 15 bases between the germline ends. DNA for the CDR3: TGTGCCAGCAGCTTAGACGTATTTGTACAGTTGAACACTGAAGCTTTCTTT. Translation gives CASSLDVFVQLNTEAFF.

The chain is built from TRBV5-1 and TRBJ1-2; 10 nucleotides align to TRBD1. J was trimmed by 8 bases and V by 7 bases; bases with no gene match: 11. CDR1 is SGHRS, CDR2 YFSETQ, per germline. The CDR3 length is 14 residues. Here the CDR3 reads CASGLTGQGNGYTF. The CDR3 DNA follows: TGCGCCAGCGGCCTCACGGGACAGGGGAACGGCTACACCTTC.

The chain employs TRBV18 and TRBJ1-3, with D maybe TRBD1 (6 bases). Germline-derived CDR1 and CDR2 are KGHSH and LQKENI. The length of the CDR3 is 14 residues. Between the trimmed V and J ends, which lost 3 bases and 1 base, there was a span of 7 bases. The chain's CDR3 is CASSPDRSGNTIYF. Here the CDR3 DNA reads TGTGCCAGCTCACCTGACAGGTCTGGAAACACCATATATTTT.

The V and J genes are TRBV10-3 and TRBJ2-1, with 12 bases matching TRBD2. The ends lost 7 bases at V and 10 bases at J; junction bases unmatched: 8. The V gene's germline CDR1 is ENHRY and CDR2 SYGVKD. The CDR3 totals 14 residues. The chain's CDR3 is CAINPGLAGGEQFF. The CDR3 DNA follows: TGTGCCATCAACCCGGGACTAGCGGGTGGCGAGCAGTTCTTC.

The chain uses TRBV7-9 and TRBJ2-2, with 7 bases identical to TRBD2. The germline V gene has CDR1 SEHNR and CDR2 FQNEAQ (reference sequence). V trimming: 6 bases; J trimming: 0 bases; junction bases outside the gene matches: 4. CDR3 length: 15 residues. CDR3 amino acids: CASSRLATNTGELFF. In DNA, the CDR3 is TGTGCCAGCAGTAGACTAGCTACGAACACCGGGGAGCTGTTTTTT.

V usage is TRBV6-5 and J usage is TRBJ2-7, with 7 bases that match TRBD2. The CDR3 runs to 15 residues. Germline V CDR1 and CDR2: MNHEY, SVGAGI. The ends lost 0 bases at V and 5 bases at J; junction bases unmatched: 7. Written as DNA, the CDR3 is TGTGCCAGCAGTTACTCGGGCGGGACTACCGACGAGCAGTACTTC. Translating it yields CASSYSGGTTDEQYF.

The J gene is TRBJ2-1, the V gene TRBV21-1; the D call TRBD2 from the table was never checked on the DNA. TRBV21-1 is tagged as a pseudogene. The CDR3 contains 14 residues. Written as DNA, the CDR3 is TGTGCCACCCGACTAGCGGGAGTAATGTATGAGCAGTTCTTC. It yields the protein CATRLAGVMYEQFF.

This sequence joins TRBV7-2 and TRBJ1-2; TRBD1 agrees at 9 bases. J gave up 7 bases and V 2 bases, and 8 bases lay outside the gene matches. Germline V CDR1 and CDR2: SGHTA, FQGNSA. This CDR3 comprises 15 residues. In DNA form, the CDR3 reads TGTGCCAGCAGCTTATCCCGGACAGGGGAGGGTGGCTACACCTTC. This sequence encodes CASSLSRTGEGGYTF.

The chain couples TRBV28 to TRBJ1-1; D is unclear. Looked up from germline, CDR1 is MDHEN and CDR2 is SYDVKM. Trimming took 4 bases from V and 7 from J, leaving 10 bases between them. The CDR3 consists of 12 residues. The CDR3 here is CASSYYSLEAFF. In DNA form, the CDR3 reads TGTGCCAGCAGTTATTACAGCCTTGAAGCTTTCTTT.

The genes are TRBV11-2 and TRBJ1-1; the D gene is possibly TRBD1 (5 bases). The CDR3 covers 14 residues. Trimming shortened V by 1 base and J by 4 bases, and 10 bases separated the two germline ends. Germline CDR1 is SGHAT and CDR2 is FQNNGV. CDR3 amino acids: CASSLGTKTTEAFF. DNA of the CDR3: TGTGCCAGCAGCTTAGGGACAAAGACCACTGAAGCTTTCTTT.

The V call is TRBV6-1, the J call TRBJ1-2; no definite D call. Germline CDR1 and CDR2: MNHNS and SASEGT. The CDR3 runs 14 residues. Trimming took off 0 bases at V and 2 bases at J, with 7 bases between the two ends. The CDR3 protein is CASSEAPLNYGYTF. The DNA for the CDR3 is TGTGCCAGCAGTGAAGCCCCACTGAACTATGGCTACACCTTC.

CDR3 sequence (DNA): TGTGCCAGCAGCGCTATAGCGGGGGTTAGTCATCAGCCCCAGCATTTT. Residues: CASSAIAGVSHQPQHF. This chain links TRBV7-2 with TRBJ1-5; TRBD1 is a possible D gene (5 bases). V gave up 5 bases and J gave up 5 bases, with 19 bases separating them. This CDR3 contains 16 residues. Germline loops: CDR1 SGHTA, CDR2 FQGNSA.

V and J are TRBV4-1 and TRBJ1-5; D call uncertain. Germline V gives CDR1 MGHRA, CDR2 YSYEKL. The CDR3 has 14 residues. V lost 0 bases and J 6 bases, leaving 9 bases between the germline ends. CDR3 sequence reads: CASSQEAGSQPQHF. For the CDR3, the DNA is TGCGCCAGCAGCCAAGAAGCGGGGAGTCAGCCCCAGCATTTT.

The rearrangement links TRBV5-1 to TRBJ1-3, with 8 bases identical to TRBD1. The trim removed 7 bases at V and 0 bases at J, leaving 15 bases unmatched. The V gene's germline CDR1 is SGHRS and CDR2 YFSETQ. The CDR3 contains 18 residues. CDR3 nucleotides: TGCGCCAGCTCCTTTCTTGGGACAGGATCCCACTCTGGAAACACCATATATTTT. This gives the protein CASSFLGTGSHSGNTIYF.